The 10 T cell receptor beta chains reported below all come from one sample, sequenced in a study of graft-versus-host responses after intestinal transplantation. Lymphocytes (intraepithelial and lamina propria) were released by processing the graft tissue. Only in-frame clones appear in the TCRdb table, and some are missing; sequencing was by immunoSEQ multiplex PCR. The data hold approximately 63,000 clones, with around 90% observed a single time. Specimen: ileum tissue, collected 350 to 400 days after transplant. Receptors originate from a human patient who received an intestinal transplant, so some T cells may come from the graft donor.

This sequence joins TRBV29-1 and TRBJ2-5; D perhaps matches TRBD1 (5 bases). The CDR3 loop spans 11 amino acids. The germline gives CDR1 SQVTM, CDR2 ANQGSEA. V lost 8 bases and J lost 1, with 8 bases in between. In DNA, the CDR3 is TGCAGCAGCCAGGGCCAAGAGACCCAGTACTTC. Its protein is CSSQGQETQYF.

The chain is built from TRBV6-5 and TRBJ2-3, with D unclear. V was trimmed by 2 bases and J by 3 bases, leaving 12 bases between them. Germline CDR1 MNHEY, CDR2 SVGAGI. The CDR3 has 15 amino acids. The CDR3 coding sequence is TGTGCCAGCAGTTACGGTGCAGGCCCAACAGATACGCAGTATTTT. Its protein is CASSYGAGPTDTQYF.

The chain couples TRBV7-6 to TRBJ2-7; D is possibly TRBD1 (5 bases). This CDR3 has 12 residues. CDR1 is SGHVS, CDR2 FNYEAQ, per germline. Trimming cost V 2 bases and J 7 bases, with 9 bases left between them. The DNA for the CDR3 is TGTGCCAGCAGCTTACGGGCAGGGGAGCAGTACTTC. It translates to CASSLRAGEQYF.

The V call is TRBV7-9, the J call TRBJ2-7; D gene unclear. Trimming cost V 2 bases and J 3 bases, with 5 bases left between them. Germline loops: CDR1 SEHNR, CDR2 FQNEAQ (reference sequence). The CDR3 contains 12 residues. The CDR3 region is CASSLTDYEQYF. Written as DNA, the CDR3 is TGTGCCAGCAGCTTAACTGACTACGAGCAGTACTTC.

The genes are TRBV4-1 and TRBJ2-3; TRBD2 is a possible D gene (5 bases). The germline V and J ends were trimmed by 0 bases and 2 bases, with 12 bases remaining between them. The CDR3 covers 16 residues. From germline, CDR1 is MGHRA and CDR2 YSYEKL. The CDR3 region has the DNA TGCGCCAGCAGCCAAGATTCATGGCGGGTCACAGATACGCAGTATTTT. Residues: CASSQDSWRVTDTQYF.

The rearrangement uses TRBV9 and TRBJ2-1, with 8 positions matching TRBD1. The CDR3 consists of 15 residues. Germline CDR1 is SGDLS and CDR2 is YYNGEE. V was clipped by 0 bases and J by 6 bases; unmatched bases: 5. CDR3 loop: CASSVGQGTGNEQFF. The DNA of the CDR3 is TGTGCCAGCAGCGTAGGGCAGGGGACAGGCAATGAGCAGTTCTTC.

In nucleotides, the CDR3 is TGTGCCAGCAGCTTAGTTGGCTACGAGCAGTACTTC. Translated: CASSLVGYEQYF. V gene TRBV7-8 combines with J gene TRBJ2-7; D is undetermined. Deletions cut 1 base from V and 3 bases from J, with 4 bases between. Germline V lookup: CDR1 SGHVS, CDR2 FQNEAQ. The CDR3 runs 12 residues.

The J gene is TRBJ1-2, the V gene TRBV5-6; D is uncertain. Deletions cut 0 bases from V and 4 bases from J, with 7 bases between. There are 13 residues in the CDR3. The germline CDR1 and CDR2 sequences are SGHDT and YYEEEE. CDR3 sequence (DNA): TGTGCCAGCAGCTTGGGGGGAGCCTATGGCTACACCTTC. Amino acids: CASSLGGAYGYTF. Full variable domain (missing parts from reference TRBV5-6 and TRBJ1-2): DAGVTQSPTHLIKTRGQQVTLRCSPKSGHDTVSWYQQALGQGPQFIFQYYEEEERQRGNFPDRFSGHQFPNYSSELNVNALLLGDSALYLCASSLGGAYGYTFGSGTRLTVV.

The chain has TRBV7-2 and TRBJ1-1; D call uncertain. The CDR3 consists of 13 residues. The V and J ends lost 2 bases and 1 base respectively, with 5 bases between them. In germline, CDR1 is SGHTA, CDR2 FQGNSA. CDR3 loop: CASSLTQNTEAFF. The CDR3 region has the DNA TGTGCCAGCAGCTTAACACAGAACACTGAAGCTTTCTTT.

This chain connects TRBV19 to TRBJ2-7, with D possibly matching TRBD1 (5 bases). V was shortened by 5 bases and J by 4 bases, with 18 bases between the two germline ends. The CDR3 runs 15 residues. Germline lookup yields CDR1 LNHDA and CDR2 SQIVND (reference sequence). The CDR3: CASSPYYGRVYEQYF. CDR3 in DNA: TGTGCCAGTAGTCCATACTATGGCAGGGTGTACGAGCAGTACTTC.